The 21 T cell receptor beta chains below all came from one sample that was sequenced in a study of cytomegalovirus exposure and HLA in healthy donors. The data were produced by immunoSEQ multiplex PCR, yet TCRdb's version contains in-frame clones alone and is incomplete. The sample carries about 120,000 clones, roughly 83% recorded once. The sample was PBMCs. These receptor sequences come from a man aged 18 to 30 in good health and CMV-seronegative.

This rearrangement joins TRBV7-2 to TRBJ2-3; maybe TRBD2 (7 bases). Germline V gives CDR1 SGHTA, CDR2 FQGNSA. CDR3 length: 15 amino acids. V was shortened by 6 bases and J by 2 bases, with 15 bases between the two germline ends. DNA for the CDR3: TGTGCCAGCAGACCGGGGGGCCGAGTCACAGATACGCAGTATTTT. This translates into CASRPGGRVTDTQYF.

The rearrangement links TRBV13 to TRBJ2-7; 7 bases line up with TRBD2. Germline assignment: CDR1 PRHDT and CDR2 FYEKMQ (reference sequence). This CDR3 contains 13 residues. V was clipped by 3 bases and J by 3 bases; unmatched bases: 2. The CDR3 coding sequence is TGTGCCAGCAGCTTTTCGGGAGGCTACGAGCAGTACTTC. It codes for CASSFSGGYEQYF.

The chain carries TRBV19 and TRBJ2-2; 11 bases are shared with TRBD1. The V gene's germline CDR1 is LNHDA and CDR2 SQIVND (reference sequence). This CDR3 region has 15 residues. The trim removed 6 bases at V and 6 bases at J, leaving 6 bases unmatched. In DNA, the CDR3 is TGTGCCAGTAGAAGACCGGGACAGGGGGCCGGGGAGCTGTTTTTT. Protein sequence: CASRRPGQGAGELFF. Together with reference TRBV19 and TRBJ2-2, the CDR3 gives the full variable domain: DGGITQSPKYLFRKEGQNVTLSCEQNLNHDAMYWYRQDPGQGLRLIYYSQIVNDFQKGDIAEGYSVSREKKESFPLTVTSAQKNPTAFYLCASRRPGQGAGELFFGEGSRLTVL.

This rearrangement joins TRBV5-1 to TRBJ1-1; tentative D call: TRBD1 (6 bases). Looked up from germline, CDR1 is SGHRS and CDR2 is YFSETQ. The CDR3 runs 14 residues. Trimming removed 4 bases from V and 5 bases from J, with 15 bases in between. This CDR3 is CASSLTLQGTEAFF. The CDR3 nucleotides read TGCGCCAGCAGCCTCACACTGCAGGGGACTGAAGCTTTCTTT. The entire variable domain, with the rest obtained from reference TRBV5-1 and TRBJ1-1, is as follows: KAGVTQTPRYLIKTRGQQVTLSCSPISGHRSVSWYQQTPGQGLQFLFEYFSETQRNKGNFPGRFSGRQFSNSRSEMNVSTLELGDSALYLCASSLTLQGTEAFFGQGTRLTVV.

This clone appeared a single time. This chain uses TRBV6-5 with TRBJ2-1; TRBD1 matches 9 bases. J lost 8 bases, V lost 7 bases, and 9 bases had no gene match. Germline V CDR1 and CDR2: MNHEY, SVGAGI. CDR3 length: 14 amino acids. The DNA for the CDR3 is TGTGCCAGCACCAGTGACAGGGGGACATATGAGCAGTTCTTC. Amino acids: CASTSDRGTYEQFF.

The CDR3 bases are TGTGCCTGGAGTGGGGGGGGCACTGAAGCTTTCTTT. It encodes CAWSGGGTEAFF. The chain combines TRBV30 with TRBJ1-1, with D possibly matching TRBD1 (5 bases). There are 12 residues in the CDR3. Per germline, CDR1 GTSNPN and CDR2 SVGIG (reference sequence). V was shortened by 1 base and J by 4 bases, with 7 bases between the two germline ends.

This clone has a single count. V and J are TRBV5-6 and TRBJ2-7; the match to TRBD1 covers 9 bases. Looked up from germline, CDR1 is SGHDT and CDR2 is YYEEEE. V trimming: 3 bases; J trimming: 0 bases; junction bases outside the gene matches: 7. CDR3 length: 16 amino acids. The CDR3 loop is CASSYRTGASSYEQYF. As DNA, the CDR3 is TGTGCCAGCAGCTACCGGACAGGGGCTTCCTCCTACGAGCAGTACTTC.

V gene TRBV4-1 combines with J gene TRBJ2-5, with TRBD2 matching 7 bases. Germline V gives CDR1 MGHRA, CDR2 YSYEKL. The CDR3 covers 16 residues. J gave up 0 bases and V 4 bases, and 8 bases lay outside the gene matches. CDR3 DNA sequence: TGCGCCAGCAGCCCGGGGGGAGACCTGTACCAAGAGACCCAGTACTTC. Translation gives CASSPGGDLYQETQYF.

The V and J genes are TRBV30 and TRBJ1-4; no clear D gene. With 3 bases removed from V and 1 base from J, the gap between germline ends came to 12 bases. The germline gives CDR1 GTSNPN, CDR2 SVGIG (reference sequence). The CDR3 covers 15 residues. The CDR3 region is CAWRHGRLTNEKLFF. The CDR3 nucleotides are TGTGCCTGGAGGCACGGCAGGCTAACTAATGAAAAACTGTTTTTT.

A few counts support this clone. The genes are TRBV6-5 and TRBJ1-4, with 9 positions matching TRBD1. CDR3 size: 16 residues. CDR1 is MNHEY and CDR2 is SVGAGI in the germline V gene. V dropped 4 bases and J dropped 4; count of bases not matched to a gene: 7. As DNA, the CDR3 is TGTGCCAGCAGTTTACAACCGGGACAGGGTAATGAAAAACTGTTTTTT. Translated, it gives CASSLQPGQGNEKLFF.

V gene TRBV7-9 combines with J gene TRBJ2-3, with unresolved D. V lost 2 bases to trimming and J lost 3 bases, with 6 bases between them. Germline-derived CDR1 and CDR2 are SEHNR and FQNEAQ (reference sequence). There are 13 residues in the CDR3. The CDR3: CASSLIVTDTQYF. CDR3 bases: TGTGCCAGCAGCTTAATTGTAACAGATACGCAGTATTTT.

This chain joins TRBV14 and TRBJ1-1; TRBD1 is a possible D gene (6 bases). The ends were cut back, 3 bases at V and 4 bases at J, with 15 bases in the middle. This CDR3 region has 15 residues. Germline V gives CDR1 SGHDN, CDR2 FVKESK. The DNA of the CDR3 is TGTGCCAGCAGCCAGGGCAGGCTAGGGGGCACTGAAGCTTTCTTT. This translates into CASSQGRLGGTEAFF.

This rearrangement joins TRBV2 to TRBJ1-2; D is unclear. V lost 7 bases and J lost 6, with 15 bases in between. The length of the CDR3 is 13 residues. Germline CDR1 and CDR2: SNHLY and FYNNEI. The CDR3, as DNA: TGTGCCAGCAAGAGAATGAAACCTGATGGCTACACCTTC. Its protein product is CASKRMKPDGYTF.

This clone is deemed medium-sized (0.01 to 0.1%). This sequence joins TRBV6-1 and TRBJ2-1; 10 bases fit TRBD2. The germline CDR1 and CDR2 sequences are MNHNS and SASEGT. The CDR3 runs to 15 residues. With V trimmed by 0 bases and J by 6 bases, 2 bases remained unmatched. In nucleotides, the CDR3 is TGTGCCAGCAGTGAAGCAGCGGGGGGGCCCAATGAGCAGTTCTTC. This sequence encodes CASSEAAGGPNEQFF.

This chain joins TRBV11-2 and TRBJ1-1; a weak D match, TRBD1 (5 bases). Deletions cut 5 bases from V and 6 bases from J, with 19 bases between. This CDR3 is built from 15 residues. Germline CDR1 is SGHAT and CDR2 is FQNNGV. This CDR3 reads CASSAGTGRTAEAFF. Here the CDR3 DNA reads TGTGCCAGCAGCGCGGGGACGGGACGGACCGCTGAAGCTTTCTTT.

CDR3 region: CAWSVGQTNYGYTF. In DNA form, the CDR3 reads TGTGCCTGGAGTGTGGGACAGACGAACTATGGCTACACCTTC. The V and J genes are TRBV30 and TRBJ1-2, with TRBD1 identical over 7 bases. CDR1 GTSNPN and CDR2 SVGIG come from the germline V gene (reference sequence). The CDR3 spans 14 residues. With 0 bases clipped from V and 2 bases from J, the junction kept 3 bases outside the gene matches. The variable domain in full, completed from reference TRBV30 and TRBJ1-2, reads SQTIHQWPATLVQPVGSPLSLECTVEGTSNPNLYWYRQAAGRGLQLLFYSVGIGQISSEVPQNLSASRPQDRQFILSSKKLLLSDSGFYLCAWSVGQTNYGYTFGSGTRLTVV.

Only a few counts were recorded for this clone. V and J are TRBV19 and TRBJ1-1, with D maybe TRBD1 (6 bases). The CDR3 has 12 amino acids. Trimming took off 5 bases at V and 8 bases at J, with 12 bases between the two ends. Per the germline V gene, CDR1 is LNHDA and CDR2 is SQIVND (reference sequence). CDR3 coding DNA: TGTGCCAGTAGTCCACAGGGCCCCGAAGCTTTCTTT. Encoded protein: CASSPQGPEAFF.

Only a few counts were recorded for this clone. V gene TRBV19 combines with J gene TRBJ2-5; 7 positions agree with TRBD1. The J segment lost 2 bases and the V segment lost 8 bases, leaving 8 bases of the junction unmatched. Germline assignment: CDR1 LNHDA and CDR2 SQIVND (reference sequence). This CDR3 has 14 amino acids. The CDR3 sequence is CASSHGTEQETQYF. The CDR3 DNA reads TGTGCCAGTTCCCATGGGACAGAACAAGAGACCCAGTACTTC. The full variable domain, completed using reference TRBV19 and TRBJ2-5, is DGGITQSPKYLFRKEGQNVTLSCEQNLNHDAMYWYRQDPGQGLRLIYYSQIVNDFQKGDIAEGYSVSREKKESFPLTVTSAQKNPTAFYLCASSHGTEQETQYFGPGTRLLVL.

This clone was picked up one time. This chain links TRBV15 with TRBJ1-2, with TRBD1 matching over 9 bases. In germline, CDR1 is LNHNV, CDR2 YYDKDF (reference sequence). This CDR3 is built from 15 residues. With 4 bases clipped from V and 5 bases from J, the junction kept 8 bases outside the gene matches. CDR3 residues: CATSTPGTGWYGYTF. CDR3 DNA sequence: TGTGCCACCAGCACCCCCGGGACAGGGTGGTATGGCTACACCTTC. The whole variable domain, remainder taken from reference TRBV15 and TRBJ1-2, is DAMVIQNPRYQVTQFGKPVTLSCSQTLNHNVMYWYQQKSSQAPKLLFHYYDKDFNNEADTPDNFQSRRPNTSFCFLDIRSPGLGDTAMYLCATSTPGTGWYGYTFGSGTRLTVV.

The CDR3 DNA follows: TGTGCCAGCAGCAAAGGGGGGGGTCCTGAAGCTTTCTTT. This codes for CASSKGGGPEAFF. This chain joins TRBV21-1 and TRBJ1-1. TRBV21-1 is marked as a pseudogene. This CDR3 region has 13 residues.

The chain recombines TRBV2 with TRBJ1-5, with 11 bases lining up with TRBD1. Germline V lookup: CDR1 SNHLY, CDR2 FYNNEI. The CDR3 spans 18 residues. The V and J ends lost 5 bases and 0 bases, in that order; junction bases with no gene match: 9. The CDR3 coding sequence is TGTGCCAGCAGTCCCGGGACAGGGGGGAGATATAGCAATCAGCCCCAGCATTTT. It translates to CASSPGTGGRYSNQPQHF.